The 21 T cell receptor beta chains presented below share a single source sample, sequenced in a study of PD-L1 blockade in urothelial cancer. Profiling relied on immunoSEQ multiplex PCR, and the TCRdb table lists in-frame clones only, not all of them. This table holds 45,000 or so clones, about 87% found once. The material was PBMCs, obtained around atezolizumab (anti-PD-L1) treatment. The receptors were sampled from a man at least 80 years old with urothelial cancer.

This rearrangement joins TRBV30 to TRBJ1-1; 9 bases are shared with TRBD1. V trimming: 3 bases; J trimming: 3 bases; junction bases outside the gene matches: 5. Per the germline V gene, CDR1 is GTSNPN and CDR2 is SVGIG (reference sequence). This CDR3 is 14 amino acids long. CDR3 sequence: CAWRGQGFYTEAFF. For the CDR3, the DNA is TGTGCCTGGAGAGGACAGGGGTTCTACACTGAAGCTTTCTTT.

The J gene is TRBJ2-2, the V gene TRBV9; D gene uncertain. Per germline, CDR1 SGDLS and CDR2 YYNGEE. Trimming removed 2 bases from V and 5 bases from J, with 7 bases in between. The CDR3 sequence is 13 residues long. Written as DNA, the CDR3 is TGTGCCAGCAGCGTTCGGTCTACCGGGGAGCTGTTTTTT. It codes for CASSVRSTGELFF.

The rearrangement uses TRBV5-6 and TRBJ2-7; 8 bases match TRBD1. The CDR3 is 14 residues long. With 5 bases clipped from V and 3 bases from J, the junction kept 7 bases outside the gene matches. Germline V gene sequence: CDR1 SGHDT, CDR2 YYEEEE. CDR3: CASSSKDRDYEQYF. CDR3 DNA: TGTGCCAGCAGTAGTAAGGACAGGGACTACGAGCAGTACTTC.

This clone was seen once. In the same sample, other DNA sequences code for this CDR3. The chain combines TRBV11-2 with TRBJ1-1; TRBD1 aligns across 7 bases. CDR3 length: 14 residues. Trimming took 1 base from V and 1 from J; bases not matched to a gene: 0. The germline gives CDR1 SGHAT, CDR2 FQNNGV. CDR3 amino acids: CASSLAGGNTEAFF. The CDR3 DNA sequence: TGTGCCAGCAGCTTAGCAGGGGGGAACACTGAAGCTTTCTTT.

This clone appeared a few times. The chain links TRBV5-5 to TRBJ2-7, with D perhaps matching TRBD1 (6 bases). This CDR3 has 13 residues. Germline V gene data show CDR1 as SGHKS and CDR2 as YYEKEE (reference sequence). Trimming left V 2 bases short and J 7 bases short, with 13 bases between. The CDR3 reads CASSLGYQGEQYF. CDR3 DNA: TGTGCCAGCAGCTTAGGATACCAGGGGGAGCAGTACTTC.

This chain joins TRBV5-4 and TRBJ1-2; no clear D gene. CDR3 length: 15 amino acids. The V end was cut by 6 bases, the J end by 8 bases, with 23 bases between. In germline, CDR1 is SGHNT, CDR2 YYREEE (reference sequence). The CDR3 bases are TGTGCCAGCACCCACGCACGGCGGTCGAATAACGGCTACACCTTC. Residues: CASTHARRSNNGYTF.

The gene calls are TRBV4-2 and TRBJ2-7; 15 nucleotides align to TRBD2. The CDR3 totals 17 residues. The germline V gene has CDR1 LGHNA and CDR2 YNFKEQ. J lost 7 bases, V lost 5 bases, and 12 bases had no gene match. For the CDR3, the DNA is TGTGCCAGCAGCGCCTCCGGGACTAGCGGGAGGAATAGTGAGCAGTACTTC. This gives the protein CASSASGTSGRNSEQYF.

The V call is TRBV6-1, the J call TRBJ2-5; no clear D gene. Germline assignment: CDR1 MNHNS and CDR2 SASEGT. The V gene lost 6 bases and the J gene lost 3 bases, with 8 bases spanning the gap. The CDR3 has 12 amino acids. Here the CDR3 reads CASSRLEETQYF. In DNA form, the CDR3 reads TGTGCCAGCAGCAGGCTGGAAGAGACCCAGTACTTC.

The rearrangement links TRBV18 to TRBJ2-1; 11 positions match TRBD2. Trimming took 6 bases from V and 5 from J; bases not matched to a gene: 12. The CDR3 sequence is 17 residues long. Per germline, CDR1 KGHSH and CDR2 LQKENI. CDR3 in amino acids: CASSPPSGTSGNNEQFF. CDR3 DNA: TGTGCCAGCTCTCCCCCATCCGGGACTAGCGGCAACAATGAGCAGTTCTTC.

The chain links TRBV4-1 to TRBJ2-1; a weak D match, TRBD2 (6 bases). CDR1 MGHRA and CDR2 YSYEKL come from the germline V gene. This CDR3 has 18 amino acids. V dropped 8 bases and J dropped 0 bases, with 23 bases sitting between them. The CDR3 loop is CASAWRAGVDFSYNEQFF. CDR3 nucleotide sequence: TGCGCCAGCGCCTGGAGGGCCGGCGTGGACTTCTCCTACAATGAGCAGTTCTTC.

This clone occurred once. This chain joins TRBV6-5 and TRBJ1-4; TRBD1 matches 7 bases. The CDR3 covers 15 residues. The junction had 4 bases not matched to a gene; V was cut back by 0 bases and J by 6 bases. Germline CDR1 is MNHEY and CDR2 is SVGAGI. The CDR3 coding sequence is TGTGCCAGCAGTTACTCCGGGACAGCCGATGAAAAACTGTTTTTT. Its protein is CASSYSGTADEKLFF.

The rearrangement links TRBV2 to TRBJ1-5, with TRBD1 matching over 7 bases. The CDR3 is 14 amino acids. With V trimmed by 6 bases and J by 3 bases, 5 bases remained unmatched. Germline assignment: CDR1 SNHLY and CDR2 FYNNEI. The CDR3 DNA is TGTGCCAGCAGAGGGACAGTCAACAATCAGCCCCAGCATTTT. It translates to CASRGTVNNQPQHF.

V gene TRBV5-4 combines with J gene TRBJ2-2, with 7 bases aligning to TRBD1. This CDR3 has 17 residues. CDR1 is SGHNT, CDR2 YYREEE, per germline (reference sequence). The V gene end was trimmed by 4 bases and the J gene end by 5 bases; junction bases not matched to a gene: 14. The CDR3 DNA is TGTGCCAGCAGCCCGGCCGACAGGGCAGGTGTGACCGGGGAGCTGTTTTTT. This gives the protein CASSPADRAGVTGELFF.

The V gene is TRBV6-5, the J gene TRBJ1-2; 8 nucleotides agree with TRBD1. This CDR3 region has 15 residues. The ends lost 6 bases at V and 5 bases at J; junction bases unmatched: 11. The germline CDR1 and CDR2 sequences are MNHEY and SVGAGI. CDR3 amino acids: CASSPGDRRHYGYTF. The CDR3 DNA reads as TGTGCCAGCAGCCCCGGGGACAGGCGCCATTATGGCTACACCTTC.

V usage is TRBV6-5 and J usage is TRBJ1-4; D possibly corresponds to TRBD1 (5 bases). There are 15 residues in the CDR3. V lost 8 bases, J lost 0 bases, and 13 bases lay in between. Germline loops: CDR1 MNHEY, CDR2 SVGAGI. This chain's CDR3 is CASAGSFATNEKLFF. CDR3 nucleotides: TGTGCCAGCGCAGGGTCATTTGCAACTAATGAAAAACTGTTTTTT.

With respect to this clone: Relative to the germline gene, one junction end is altered; a read error may explain this. Additional DNA sequences in this sample encode the identical CDR3. This rearrangement joins TRBV7-2 to TRBJ1-3, with unresolved D. Per germline, CDR1 SGHTA and CDR2 FQGNSA. This CDR3 is built from 17 residues. This CDR3 is CASSLARGFESGNTIYF. The CDR3 DNA is TGTGCCAGCAGCTTAGCTCGGGGATTTGAGTCTGGAAACACTATATATTTT.

By sample fraction, this clone is medium-sized. The sample carries other DNA sequences with the same CDR3. CDR3 residues: CASSIGQGSTDTQYF. The CDR3, as DNA: TGTGCCAGCAGCATAGGACAGGGTAGCACAGATACGCAGTATTTT. The V call is TRBV5-4, the J call TRBJ2-3; 8 bases are shared with TRBD1. Looked up from germline, CDR1 is SGHNT and CDR2 is YYREEE (reference sequence). The CDR3 covers 15 residues. V trimming: 4 bases; J trimming: 0 bases; junction bases outside the gene matches: 4.

The chain employs TRBV27 and TRBJ1-2; no firm D call. CDR1 MNHEY and CDR2 SMNVEV come from the germline V gene (reference sequence). The CDR3 length is 14 residues. V gave up 2 bases and J gave up 4 bases, with 11 bases separating them. Written as DNA, the CDR3 is TGTGCCAGCAGTTTAGGCGGCATGCCCTATGGCTACACCTTC. It codes for CASSLGGMPYGYTF.

This chain joins TRBV10-2 and TRBJ2-3; a weak D match, TRBD2 (6 bases). Germline-derived CDR1 and CDR2 are WSHSY and SAAADI. The CDR3 extends over 16 amino acids. V was pared by 8 bases and J by 6 bases, with 24 bases between. The CDR3 bases are TGCGCCAGCGGGCGGGACCTGGGGGGTGTATTCGATACGCAGTATTTT. Its translation is CASGRDLGGVFDTQYF.

CDR3 bases: TGTGCCAGCAGTGAAAGCGGGAGTTCAGATACGCAGTATTTT. Protein product: CASSESGSSDTQYF. The chain has TRBV6-4 and TRBJ2-3; 8 bases match TRBD2. Germline-derived CDR1 and CDR2 are MRHNA and SNTAGT. V lost 3 bases, J lost 4 bases, and 3 bases stayed unmatched. The CDR3 is 14 residues long.

This clone was detected a few times. CDR3 DNA: TGTGCCAGCTCACCGGACTTGGCAGAAGAGACCCAGTACTTC. Translating gives CASSPDLAEETQYF. The V call is TRBV18, the J call TRBJ2-5; D may be TRBD2 (5 bases). This CDR3 is 14 amino acids long. V gave up 3 bases and J gave up 3 bases, with 11 bases separating them. Germline V lookup: CDR1 KGHSH, CDR2 LQKENI.